One sample yielded the 31 T cell receptor beta chains listed below, sequenced in a study of T cells in Graves' hyperthyroidism and ophthalmopathy. The CDR3 regions of TCR beta were amplified from RNA transcripts. The HTBI set primed first-round TCR CDR3 RT-PCR. Using its own MiXCR run on the multiplex PCR reads, TCRdb lists one record per CDR3 protein. The sample holds around 340,000 distinct CDR3 sequences, roughly 17% seen once. Sequenced sample: blood. Receptors originate from a woman under 40 with Graves' hyperthyroidism that later progressed to Graves' ophthalmopathy.

This clonotype was counted ten times or more. The CDR3 DNA sequence: TGTGCCACCAGCACCCCGGCACCACTCACAGATACGCAGTATTTT. The encoded protein is CATSTPAPLTDTQYF. The chain joins TRBV15 to TRBJ2-3; D is uncertain. Germline V gene sequence: CDR1 LNHNV, CDR2 YYDKDF (reference sequence). This CDR3 is built from 15 residues. Trimming took 4 bases from V and 2 from J, leaving 13 bases between them. The complete variable domain, with remaining parts taken from reference TRBV15 and TRBJ2-3, reads DAMVIQNPRYQVTQFGKPVTLSCSQTLNHNVMYWYQQKSSQAPKLLFHYYDKDFNNEADTPDNFQSRRPNTSFCFLDIRSPGLGDTAMYLCATSTPAPLTDTQYFGPGTRLTVL.

This clonotype was detected a few times. The chain couples TRBV28 to TRBJ1-1, with TRBD1 matching 8 bases. Per germline, CDR1 MDHEN and CDR2 SYDVKM. The J segment lost 0 bases and the V segment lost 5 bases, leaving 5 bases of the junction unmatched. CDR3 length: 15 residues. The CDR3 reads CASSVYRGMNTEAFF. CDR3 in DNA: TGTGCCAGCAGTGTCTACAGGGGGATGAACACTGAAGCTTTCTTT.

This clonotype turned up a few times. The V call is TRBV19, the J call TRBJ1-1, with 7 positions matching TRBD1. This CDR3 has 16 amino acids. The germline CDR1 and CDR2 sequences are LNHDA and SQIVND (reference sequence). J gave up 5 bases and V 1 base, and 10 bases lay outside the gene matches. The CDR3 protein is CASSIGKGAVWTEAFF. CDR3 DNA: TGTGCCAGTAGTATAGGTAAGGGGGCTGTGTGGACTGAAGCTTTCTTT. The full variable domain, completed using reference TRBV19 and TRBJ1-1, is DGGITQSPKYLFRKEGQNVTLSCEQNLNHDAMYWYRQDPGQGLRLIYYSQIVNDFQKGDIAEGYSVSREKKESFPLTVTSAQKNPTAFYLCASSIGKGAVWTEAFFGQGTRLTVV.

This clonotype was observed many times. V gene TRBV6-1 combines with J gene TRBJ1-1, with a tentative D call TRBD1 (6 bases). CDR3 size: 14 residues. Germline V gene lookup returns CDR1 MNHNS and CDR2 SASEGT. The V and J ends lost 5 bases and 1 base respectively, with 11 bases between them. The CDR3 region is CASSIIQGNTEAFF. The CDR3 DNA follows: TGTGCCAGCAGTATAATACAGGGGAACACTGAAGCTTTCTTT.

Ten or more counts support this clonotype. The chain uses TRBV27 and TRBJ2-3; 13 bases line up with TRBD2. Trimming at V came to 6 bases and at J to 7 bases, leaving 10 bases not matched to a gene. The CDR3 is 16 amino acids. CDR1 and CDR2 (germline): MNHEY, SMNVEV (reference sequence). CDR3: CASRLRTSGSLNTQYF. Written as DNA, the CDR3 is TGTGCCAGCAGACTACGGACTAGCGGGAGTCTGAATACGCAGTATTTT.

The sample holds a few counts of this clonotype. The CDR3 is CAWSPPQGINYGYTF. CDR3 DNA sequence: TGTGCCTGGAGTCCGCCACAGGGGATTAACTATGGCTACACCTTC. The chain has TRBV30 and TRBJ1-2; 7 nucleotides align to TRBD1. Germline trimming cut 2 bases from V and 1 base from J; bases unmatched to any gene: 7. CDR1 GTSNPN and CDR2 SVGIG come from the germline V gene (reference sequence). The CDR3 is made up of 15 amino acids.

This clonotype was counted many times. The chain uses TRBV30 and TRBJ2-7, with 12 bases lining up with TRBD1. The CDR3 totals 14 residues. Per the germline V gene, CDR1 is GTSNPN and CDR2 is SVGIG (reference sequence). The J segment lost 7 bases and the V segment lost 2 bases, leaving 6 bases of the junction unmatched. CDR3 loop: CAWSWGQGAREQYF. The DNA of the CDR3 is TGTGCCTGGAGTTGGGGACAGGGGGCGCGGGAGCAGTACTTC.

The chain employs TRBV30 and TRBJ2-7; D is possibly TRBD2 (5 bases). CDR1 GTSNPN and CDR2 SVGIG come from the germline V gene (reference sequence). V lost 3 bases and J lost 4, with 16 bases in between. This CDR3 spans 14 amino acids. The CDR3 loop reads CAWSVRARRYEQYF. The CDR3, as DNA: TGTGCCTGGAGCGTCCGGGCCCGGAGGTACGAGCAGTACTTC.

In its sample, this clonotype was seen many times. The chain joins TRBV12-3 or TRBV12-4 to TRBJ2-7, with unresolved D. The CDR3 covers 17 residues. V was shortened by 4 bases and J by 0 bases, with 19 bases between the two germline ends. This CDR3 reads CASSSTFPWGNSYEQYF. The CDR3 DNA sequence: TGTGCCAGCAGTTCCACCTTTCCTTGGGGTAACTCCTACGAGCAGTACTTC.

In its sample, this clonotype was seen a few times. The V and J genes are TRBV6-4 and TRBJ2-1; 13 bases are a match to TRBD2. CDR1 is MRHNA, CDR2 SNTAGT, per germline. The V and J ends lost 5 bases and 8 bases, in that order; junction bases with no gene match: 9. The CDR3 spans 16 residues. CDR3 nucleotide sequence: TGTGCCAGCAGTCCCGGGACTAGCGGGATGAGATATGAGCAGTTCTTC. This gives the protein CASSPGTSGMRYEQFF.

This clonotype was seen a handful of times. The chain joins TRBV29-1 to TRBJ2-2; possibly TRBD2 for D (6 bases). The V end was cut by 7 bases, the J end by 9 bases, with 18 bases between. Germline V gene lookup returns CDR1 SQVTM and CDR2 ANQGSEA. The CDR3 loop spans 13 amino acids. CDR3 sequence: CSALGLTSRELFF. CDR3 DNA: TGCAGCGCACTCGGGTTAACTAGCCGGGAGCTGTTTTTT.

In its sample, this clonotype was seen a few times. This chain links TRBV6-5 with TRBJ2-3, with D hard to call. Between the trimmed V and J ends, which lost 9 bases and 0 bases, there was a span of 25 bases. This CDR3 spans 18 amino acids. Germline V gene data show CDR1 as MNHEY and CDR2 as SVGAGI. CDR3 bases: TGTGCCAGGCTGCCCATGGCGCCCTTTCCCCTTAGCACAGATACGCAGTATTTT. This translates into CARLPMAPFPLSTDTQYF.

The V gene is TRBV28, the J gene TRBJ1-1; TRBD1 agrees at 7 bases. The V and J ends lost 8 bases and 2 bases, in that order; junction bases with no gene match: 8. Germline V gene sequence: CDR1 MDHEN, CDR2 SYDVKM. This CDR3 is 14 amino acids long. DNA for the CDR3: TGTGCCAGCGGACACAGGGGATTAAACACTGAAGCTTTCTTT. Protein product: CASGHRGLNTEAFF. The full variable domain, completed using reference TRBV28 and TRBJ1-1, is DVKVTQSSRYLVKRTGEKVFLECVQDMDHENMFWYRQDPGLGLRLIYFSYDVKMKEKGDIPEGYSVSREKKERFSLILESASTNQTSMYLCASGHRGLNTEAFFGQGTRLTVV.

This clonotype has a handful of counts. A much larger clone is a single base away; this may be a read error. This chain joins TRBV12-3 or TRBV12-4 and TRBJ1-2; D remains unclear. Trimming took off 7 bases at V and 4 bases at J, with 16 bases between the two ends. The CDR3 length is 14 residues. CDR3 protein: CASIPTASPYGYTF. The CDR3 bases are TGTGCCAGCATCCCGACCGCCTCACCCTATGGCTACACCTTC.

V is TRBV19 and J is TRBJ2-7; D is undetermined. Between the trimmed V and J ends, which lost 4 bases and 0 bases, there was a span of 16 bases. Germline V lookup: CDR1 LNHDA, CDR2 SQIVND (reference sequence). CDR3 size: 16 residues. CDR3 in DNA: TGTGCCAGTAGTAGATCTGTGACCCCAAGCTCCTACGAGCAGTACTTC. Encoded protein: CASSRSVTPSSYEQYF.

The chain carries TRBV4-2 and TRBJ2-2; no clear D. V dropped 0 bases and J dropped 0 bases, with 11 bases sitting between them. Looked up from germline, CDR1 is LGHNA and CDR2 is YNFKEQ. The CDR3 length is 17 residues. In DNA, the CDR3 is TGTGCCAGCAGCCAAGAGCGGAACAGCGCGAACACCGGGGAGCTGTTTTTT. It codes for CASSQERNSANTGELFF.

V gene TRBV7-2 combines with J gene TRBJ1-2; TRBD1 aligns across 7 bases. The V and J ends lost 4 bases and 6 bases, in that order; junction bases with no gene match: 5. Germline V gene data show CDR1 as SGHTA and CDR2 as FQGNSA. The CDR3 covers 13 residues. CDR3 coding DNA: TGTGCCAGCAGCTCCGGGGACAGAAATGGCTACACCTTC. Its translation: CASSSGDRNGYTF. The full variable domain, in which reference TRBV7-2 and TRBJ1-2 provide the parts outside the CDR3, is GAGVSQSPSNKVTEKGKDVELRCDPISGHTALYWYRQSLGQGLEFLIYFQGNSAPDKSGLPSDRFSAERTGGSVSTLTIQRTQQEDSAVYLCASSSGDRNGYTFGSGTRLTVV.

There are a few counts of this clonotype. The chain uses TRBV11-2 and TRBJ1-6; D not resolved. CDR1 is SGHAT, CDR2 FQNNGV, per germline. The V and J ends lost 6 bases and 6 bases respectively, with 15 bases between them. The CDR3 contains 15 residues. CDR3 sequence: CASRETDMINSPLHF. In DNA, the CDR3 is TGTGCCAGCAGGGAAACCGACATGATTAATTCACCCCTCCACTTT. The full variable domain, rest sourced from reference TRBV11-2 and TRBJ1-6, is EAGVAQSPRYKIIEKRQSVAFWCNPISGHATLYWYQQILGQGPKLLIQFQNNGVVDDSQLPKDRFSAERLKGVDSTLKIQPAKLEDSAVYLCASRETDMINSPLHFGNGTRLTVT.

Points on this clonotype: Germline and junction disagree at one end, which may indicate a read error. The chain has TRBV3-1 and TRBJ2-1, with TRBD1 as a possible D gene (6 bases). Germline V gene sequence: CDR1 LGHDT, CDR2 YNNKEL (reference sequence). This CDR3 comprises 18 residues. The CDR3 protein is CASSLSKSGQQPYDEQFF. CDR3 DNA: TGTGCCAGCAGCCTATCAAAGTCTGGACAGCAACCCTACGATGAGCAGTTCTTC.

This clonotype was recorded at least ten times. The CDR3 DNA reads TGTGCCAGCAGCGATAGGCTTACAGTTTTCTCAAATAGCAATCAGCCCCAGCATTTT. Amino acids: CASSDRLTVFSNSNQPQHF. The genes are TRBV12-3 or TRBV12-4 and TRBJ1-5; D is undetermined. V dropped 6 bases and J dropped 0 bases, with 24 bases sitting between them. The CDR3 length is 19 residues.

Here the CDR3 DNA reads TGCAGTACGGACCTACTAGCGGGATCCTACGAGCAGTACTTC. This codes for CSTDLLAGSYEQYF. The rearrangement links TRBV20-1 to TRBJ2-7; TRBD2 aligns across 10 bases. The germline gives CDR1 DFQATT, CDR2 SNEGSKA (reference sequence). The CDR3 extends over 14 amino acids. J gave up 1 base and V 8 bases, and 8 bases lay outside the gene matches.

This clonotype was picked up many times. V and J are TRBV9 and TRBJ2-5; D unresolved. There are 13 residues in the CDR3. V dropped 1 base and J dropped 5 bases, with 9 bases sitting between them. The germline V gene encodes CDR1 SGDLS and CDR2 YYNGEE. DNA for the CDR3: TGTGCCAGCAGCGTAAGGCCCCGGGAGACCCAGTACTTC. It is translated as CASSVRPRETQYF.

The CDR3 region is CATSDGTGNYNEQFF. CDR3 DNA sequence: TGTGCCACCAGTGATGGTACAGGGAATTATAATGAGCAGTTCTTC. V gene TRBV24-1 combines with J gene TRBJ2-1; perhaps TRBD1 as D (6 bases). This CDR3 comprises 15 residues. Per germline, CDR1 KGHDR and CDR2 SFDVKD. V lost 3 bases and J lost 7, with 15 bases in between.

CDR3 coding DNA: TGTGCCAGCAGTTTAGTATGGCTAGGGCCGGGGGACGAGCAGTACTTC. Its protein product is CASSLVWLGPGDEQYF. The V call is TRBV12-3 or TRBV12-4, the J call TRBJ2-7, with TRBD2 as a possible D gene (6 bases). With 1 base removed from V and 5 bases from J, the gap between germline ends came to 18 bases. The CDR3 has 16 residues.

There are many counts of this clonotype. The chain employs TRBV2 and TRBJ1-2; the D is unclear. V lost 6 bases to trimming and J lost 4 bases, with 12 bases between them. Germline V gives CDR1 SNHLY, CDR2 FYNNEI. The CDR3 totals 13 residues. CDR3 coding DNA: TGTGCCAGCAGAGATCAAGGGTCCTATGGCTACACCTTC. This sequence encodes CASRDQGSYGYTF.

This clonotype was recorded at least ten times. The genes are TRBV28 and TRBJ2-1; 10 nucleotides match TRBD2. CDR3 size: 15 residues. Trimming cost V 6 bases and J 6 bases; bases outside gene matches: 8. Germline lookup yields CDR1 MDHEN and CDR2 SYDVKM. For the CDR3, the DNA is TGTGCCAGCAGCCTCGGACTAGCGGTCTCCAATGAGCAGTTCTTC. It yields the protein CASSLGLAVSNEQFF.

As for this clonotype: A read error is possible here, since a much larger clone lies one base away. The chain has TRBV20-1 and TRBJ2-7; D is perhaps TRBD1 (5 bases). Per the germline V gene, CDR1 is DFQATT and CDR2 is SNEGSKA (reference sequence). Trimming pared 6 bases from V and 7 bases from J, leaving 10 bases between. CDR3 length equals 10 residues. This CDR3 is CSAGRGEQYV. The CDR3 DNA follows: TGCAGTGCGGGGCGTGGAGAGCAGTACGTC.

This clonotype was found many times. This chain links TRBV6-5 with TRBJ1-5, with TRBD1 identical over 9 bases. With 0 bases clipped from V and 1 base from J, the junction kept 7 bases outside the gene matches. The CDR3 spans 18 residues. Germline loops: CDR1 MNHEY, CDR2 SVGAGI. CDR3 region: CASSYSDRGLGSNQPQHF. The CDR3 region has the DNA TGTGCCAGCAGTTACTCGGACAGGGGTCTAGGGAGCAATCAGCCCCAGCATTTT.

This clonotype was found many times. The V and J genes are TRBV15 and TRBJ2-3, with 9 nucleotides matching TRBD2. This CDR3 is 15 amino acids long. Germline V gene data show CDR1 as LNHNV and CDR2 as YYDKDF (reference sequence). Trimming cost V 4 bases and J 2 bases; bases outside gene matches: 4. CDR3 loop: CATSTRLADTDTQYF. DNA for the CDR3: TGTGCCACCAGCACCCGACTAGCGGACACAGATACGCAGTATTTT.

The table lists this clonotype with many counts. The V gene is TRBV11-3, the J gene TRBJ1-1, with 9 bases identical to TRBD1. The CDR3 is 13 residues long. CDR1 and CDR2 from the germline V gene are SGHNT and YENEEA. V trimming: 1 base; J trimming: 8 bases; junction bases outside the gene matches: 2. Written as DNA, the CDR3 is TGTGCCAGCAGCTTAGTACAGGGGGCGGAAGCTTTCTTT. Amino acids: CASSLVQGAEAFF.

This clonotype was found many times. The V call is TRBV20-1, the J call TRBJ2-7, with a tentative D call TRBD2 (5 bases). V dropped 3 bases and J dropped 1 base, with 19 bases sitting between them. Germline V CDR1 and CDR2: DFQATT, SNEGSKA (reference sequence). The CDR3 totals 16 residues. In DNA form, the CDR3 reads TGCAGTGCTAGCGGGATGTCGGAAAGATTATCCTACGAGCAGTACTTC. It encodes CSASGMSERLSYEQYF.